A single count supports the clone carrying this T cell receptor (beta chain). This specimen comes from a study of control samples from healthy donors and cancer patients. This CDR3 comprises 13 residues. V lost 6 bases and J lost 5; bases outside the gene matches: 4. From germline, CDR1 is MNHEY and CDR2 SVGAGI. Only in-frame clones appear in the TCRdb table, and some are missing; sequencing was by immunoSEQ multiplex PCR. Altogether 150,000 to 200,000 clones are present, around 91% being singletons, with the ten largest covering approximately 1.5%. The chain carries TRBV6-5 and TRBJ1-2, with TRBD1 matching 9 bases. This receptor was obtained from a woman aged 25 to 39 in good health. Sequencing input: blood. CDR3 loop: CASRRDRAYGYTF. The CDR3 nucleotides are TGTGCCAGCAGACGGGACAGGGCATATGGCTACACCTTC.